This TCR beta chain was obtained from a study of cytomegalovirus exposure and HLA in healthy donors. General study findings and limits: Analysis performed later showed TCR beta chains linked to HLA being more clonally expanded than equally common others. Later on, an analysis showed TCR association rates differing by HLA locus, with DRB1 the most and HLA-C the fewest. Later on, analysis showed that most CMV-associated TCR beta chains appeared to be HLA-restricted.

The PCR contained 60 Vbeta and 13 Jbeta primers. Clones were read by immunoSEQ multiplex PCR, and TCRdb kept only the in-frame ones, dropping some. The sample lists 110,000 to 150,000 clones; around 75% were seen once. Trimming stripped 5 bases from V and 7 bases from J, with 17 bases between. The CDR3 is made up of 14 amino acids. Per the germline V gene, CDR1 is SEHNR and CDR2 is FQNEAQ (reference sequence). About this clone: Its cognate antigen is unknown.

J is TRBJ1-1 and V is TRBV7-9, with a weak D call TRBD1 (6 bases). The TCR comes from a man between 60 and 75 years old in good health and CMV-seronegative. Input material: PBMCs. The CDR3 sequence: CASSPLASGVEAFF. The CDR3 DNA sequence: TGTGCCAGCAGCCCTCTGGCCTCAGGGGTTGAAGCTTTCTTT.